This passage covers 23 T cell receptor beta chains from one sample sequenced in a study of CXCR3-negative and CXCR3-positive naive CD8 T cells. Study results and caveats: In CXCR3-positive naive cells, the TRB CDR3s were more hydrophobic than in CXCR3-negative naive cells.

Antigen specificity for these receptors is unknown. 5' RACE that incorporated UMI labels was used to prepare the TRB cDNA libraries. Following a re-call of the 5' RACE reads, TCRdb has one entry per CDR3 protein and lacks DNA. This listing includes about 110,000 distinct CDR3 sequences. The sequencing input was naive CXCR3+ CD8+ T cells from blood. The subset is: CD45RO-CCR7+CD27+CD95- naive CD8+ T cells expressing CXCR3 (TNR3+). These receptors all come from a human donor in good health. Some clones in this sample may be carry-over from other donors' samples.

V usage is TRBV7-2 and J usage is TRBJ2-2; TCRdb's D call of TRBD2 is untestable without DNA. This CDR3 region has 16 residues. The germline V gene has CDR1 SGHTA and CDR2 FQGNSA. The CDR3 sequence is CASSLEPALGAGELFF.

The V call is TRBV10-3, the J call TRBJ2-3; the D call of TRBD1 rests on TCRdb alone, since no DNA is present to check it. Germline V gene sequence: CDR1 ENHRY, CDR2 SYGVKD. This CDR3 contains 14 residues. The CDR3 loop is CAIPTGDGTDTQYF.

The chain uses TRBV7-2 and TRBJ2-1; the TCRdb call, TRBD1, lacks DNA for checking. The CDR3 spans 13 residues. Germline loops: CDR1 SGHTA, CDR2 FQGNSA. The CDR3 region is CAGAGGSYNEQFF.

This chain links TRBV15 with TRBJ2-5; TCRdb's D gene call, TRBD1, goes unchecked for lack of DNA. In germline, CDR1 is LNHNV, CDR2 YYDKDF (reference sequence). The CDR3 is made up of 16 amino acids. The CDR3 sequence: CATSRERAGGWETQYF.

This chain joins TRBV28 and TRBJ2-7; the D gene TCRdb calls, TRBD1, cannot be checked with no DNA. Per the germline V gene, CDR1 is MDHEN and CDR2 is SYDVKM. The CDR3 consists of 13 residues. This chain's CDR3 is CATRDKRSYEQYF.

The chain carries TRBV27 and TRBJ1-6; TCRdb indicates TRBD1, and absent DNA this call remains unverified. The CDR3 contains 14 residues. The germline CDR1 and CDR2 sequences are MNHEY and SMNVEV (reference sequence). The CDR3 reads CASMPAGGDSPLHF.

The V call is TRBV12-3 or TRBV12-4, the J call TRBJ1-1. The CDR3 has 12 residues. The CDR3: CASRVGMSEAFF.

The chain couples TRBV30 to TRBJ1-1. This CDR3 spans 13 amino acids. The germline CDR1 and CDR2 sequences are GTSNPN and SVGIG (reference sequence). This CDR3 reads CAWSVLVTAEAFF. The full variable domain, its missing parts supplied by reference TRBV30 and TRBJ1-1, is SQTIHQWPATLVQPVGSPLSLECTVEGTSNPNLYWYRQAAGRGLQLLFYSVGIGQISSEVPQNLSASRPQDRQFILSSKKLLLSDSGFYLCAWSVLVTAEAFFGQGTRLTVV.

The chain joins TRBV12-3 or TRBV12-4 to TRBJ2-2. This CDR3 has 14 residues. This CDR3 is CASSHSDMVGELFF.

V is TRBV7-9 and J is TRBJ1-5; TCRdb proposes TRBD1, but this gene call is untestable without DNA. Germline CDR1 is SEHNR and CDR2 is FQNEAQ (reference sequence). This CDR3 is 18 amino acids long. The CDR3 is CASSLAEYGTGGDQPQHF.

This sequence joins TRBV19 and TRBJ2-7; the TCRdb D gene call, TRBD1, has no DNA to confirm it. Per germline, CDR1 LNHDA and CDR2 SQIVND (reference sequence). This CDR3 is built from 14 residues. This CDR3 is CASSIDLEAPEQYF.

J is TRBJ2-2 and V is TRBV28; TCRdb reports TRBD1, a call that lacks DNA to check it against. The CDR3 extends over 16 amino acids. The germline gives CDR1 MDHEN, CDR2 SYDVKM. CDR3 sequence reads: CASSYLDITNTGELFF.

The genes are TRBV7-9 and TRBJ2-1; TCRdb proposes TRBD1, but this gene call is untestable without DNA. The CDR3 has 14 amino acids. Germline values: CDR1 SEHNR, CDR2 FQNEAQ (reference sequence). The CDR3 sequence is CASSFVAGANEQFF.

The CDR3 loop reads CASSLPKREVSSYEQYF. The V call is TRBV7-9, the J call TRBJ2-7; TCRdb selects TRBD2, and the lack of DNA leaves this call unchecked. Germline-derived CDR1 and CDR2 are SEHNR and FQNEAQ (reference sequence). The CDR3 is made up of 17 amino acids.

This rearrangement joins TRBV30 to TRBJ1-4; TCRdb outputs TRBD1, but without DNA this stays unchecked. CDR3 size: 15 residues. Germline V CDR1 and CDR2: GTSNPN, SVGIG (reference sequence). The CDR3 sequence is CAWSLTGATNEKLFF.

This chain links TRBV29-1 with TRBJ2-1; TCRdb gives TRBD1 as the D gene, but with no DNA this cannot be confirmed. Germline V gene data show CDR1 as SQVTM and CDR2 as ANQGSEA. This CDR3 comprises 12 residues. The CDR3: CSVTGTGVEQFF.

The chain joins TRBV6-5 to TRBJ2-5; the D call from TCRdb, TRBD2, cannot be confirmed without DNA. Looked up from germline, CDR1 is MNHEY and CDR2 is SVGAGI. The length of the CDR3 is 15 residues. This chain's CDR3 is CASSTSSGGDMGQYF.

The genes are TRBV3-1 and TRBJ2-7; TCRdb picks TRBD1, but there is no DNA to check that call. CDR3 length: 13 amino acids. Germline V gene sequence: CDR1 LGHDT, CDR2 YNNKEL (reference sequence). CDR3: CASSGTGAYEQYF.

This rearrangement joins TRBV10-3 to TRBJ2-7; TCRdb returns TRBD1, unconfirmable since there is no DNA. Per germline, CDR1 ENHRY and CDR2 SYGVKD. The CDR3 length is 17 residues. The CDR3: CAIERTYPGQVSYEQYF.

The chain combines TRBV29-1 with TRBJ1-2; TCRdb lists TRBD1, though no DNA is available to test this call. This CDR3 is built from 11 residues. The germline CDR1 and CDR2 sequences are SQVTM and ANQGSEA. CDR3 residues: CSVYREDGYTF.

The gene calls are TRBV6-5 and TRBJ2-5; with no DNA, the TCRdb D assignment of TRBD1 cannot be verified. This CDR3 has 16 residues. Germline V gives CDR1 MNHEY, CDR2 SVGAGI. The chain's CDR3 is CASSYRPPLFQETQYF.

CDR3 residues: CASSPGLEVWDEQFF. The chain is built from TRBV7-2 and TRBJ2-1; the TCRdb D gene call, TRBD2, has no DNA to confirm it. The CDR3 consists of 15 residues. Germline CDR1 is SGHTA and CDR2 is FQGNSA.

V usage is TRBV6-8 and J usage is TRBJ2-1; TCRdb names TRBD2, which stays unverified in the absence of DNA. This CDR3 is built from 18 residues. Per the germline V gene, CDR1 is MNHGY and CDR2 is SAAAGT. The CDR3 sequence: CASSYRWRGSSSYNEQFF.